This T cell receptor beta chain was obtained from a study of OX40 agonist ivuxolimab in advanced cancers. Germline loops: CDR1 SGHRS, CDR2 YFSETQ. The CDR3 loop spans 18 amino acids. V shed 1 base and J shed 9 bases, with 26 bases lying between them. Profiled with immunoSEQ multiplex PCR; TCRdb holds only in-frame clones, not every one. The sample records 35,000 to 40,000 clones, around 82% being singletons. The chain employs TRBV5-1 and TRBJ2-1, with D perhaps matching TRBD1 or TRBD2 (6 bases each). The source of this sequence is an adult with an advanced solid tumor such as melanoma, head and neck, liver or kidney cancer. The input for sequencing was CD4+ or CD8+ T cells sorted from blood, taken in a trial of the OX40 agonist ivuxolimab. The CDR3 DNA reads TGCGCCAGCAGCTTGTTACTCCGGACAGCTAGTAGGAGGGGTGAGCAGTTCTTC. Protein: CASSLLLRTASRRGEQFF.